The rows below give T cell receptor beta chains drawn from one sample of a study of OX40 agonist ivuxolimab in advanced cancers. Sequencing was performed with immunoSEQ multiplex PCR; in TCRdb, only in-frame clones are kept and a portion is missing. The table includes roughly 41,000 clones, about 90% detected once. This specimen consisted of CD4+ or CD8+ T cells sorted from blood, obtained in a trial of the OX40 agonist ivuxolimab. The receptors shown here come from an adult with an advanced solid tumor such as melanoma, head and neck, liver or kidney cancer. CDR3s include the opening cysteine and the closing phenylalanine or tryptophan. Each record gives: CDR3 DNA, CDR3 protein, J gene, clone size, D gene, V gene. D genes are given only for firm matches. Expanded clones are given a class, and other clones once, few, many or no size at all.

CDR3 DNA: TGTGCCAGCAGCCCCCGTGGACCGTTAGCGAACACCGGGGAGCTGTTTTTT; CDR3 protein: CASSPRGPLANTGELFF; J gene: TRBJ2-2; clone size: NA; D gene: NA; V gene: TRBV25-1
CDR3 DNA: TGTGCCAGCAGAGATTACGGGACAGGGGGCTACGAGCAGTACTTC; CDR3 protein: CASRDYGTGGYEQYF; J gene: TRBJ2-7; clone size: NA; D gene: TRBD1; V gene: TRBV2
CDR3 DNA: TGTGCCAGCAGTTTAATACTAGCGGCAACAGATACGCAGTATTTT; CDR3 protein: CASSLILAATDTQYF; J gene: TRBJ2-3; clone size: NA; D gene: TRBD2; V gene: TRBV27
CDR3 DNA: TGTGCCAGCAGCGTGAACTTCGGCAGCTCCTACGAGCAGTACTTC; CDR3 protein: CASSVNFGSSYEQYF; J gene: TRBJ2-7; clone size: NA; D gene: NA; V gene: TRBV9
CDR3 DNA: TGTGCCTGGAGTGAATCATACGCCCGAATGATCCAGGGCTACACCTTC; CDR3 protein: CAWSESYARMIQGYTF; J gene: TRBJ1-2; clone size: NA; D gene: NA; V gene: TRBV30
CDR3 DNA: TGTGCCAGCAGCTTGGGATCCCCCCGGATCGCTGAAGCTTTCTTT; CDR3 protein: CASSLGSPRIAEAFF; J gene: TRBJ1-1; clone size: once; D gene: NA; V gene: TRBV5-4
CDR3 DNA: TGTGCCAGCAGCGTAGTGGTAGAAGGCAATGAGCAGTTCTTC; CDR3 protein: CASSVVVEGNEQFF; J gene: TRBJ2-1; clone size: NA; D gene: NA; V gene: TRBV9
CDR3 DNA: TGTGCCAGCAGCGTAGCTTGGGACAGGAGTTCCTACAATGAGCAGTTCTTC; CDR3 protein: CASSVAWDRSSYNEQFF; J gene: TRBJ2-1; clone size: NA; D gene: TRBD1; V gene: TRBV9
CDR3 DNA: TGTGCCAGCAGCTTTAAGGACAGGGGCTTAACTAACTATGGCTACACCTTC; CDR3 protein: CASSFKDRGLTNYGYTF; J gene: TRBJ1-2; clone size: NA; D gene: TRBD1; V gene: TRBV11-2
CDR3 DNA: TGCGCCAGCAGCTTGGACAGGGTAAATTCACCCCTCCACTTT; CDR3 protein: CASSLDRVNSPLHF; J gene: TRBJ1-6; clone size: NA; D gene: NA; V gene: TRBV5-1
CDR3 DNA: TGTGCCAGTAGCTCCGGGACTAGCTCCTACGAGCAGTACTTC; CDR3 protein: CASSSGTSSYEQYF; J gene: TRBJ2-7; clone size: once; D gene: TRBD2; V gene: TRBV19
CDR3 DNA: TGTGCCAGCAGTTTAGGGCTAGCGGGGTCTCATGGGGATACGCAGTATTTT; CDR3 protein: CASSLGLAGSHGDTQYF; J gene: TRBJ2-3; clone size: NA; D gene: TRBD2; V gene: TRBV28
CDR3 DNA: TGCGCCAGCGGCAGGGCCGGGACTTCTAATGAAAAACTGTTTTTT; CDR3 protein: CASGRAGTSNEKLFF; J gene: TRBJ1-4; clone size: NA; D gene: NA; V gene: TRBV10-2
CDR3 DNA: TGTGCCAGCAGGGCGGCAGGCGGGGAAAAACTGTTTTTT; CDR3 protein: CASRAAGGEKLFF; J gene: TRBJ1-4; clone size: NA; D gene: NA; V gene: TRBV6-5
CDR3 DNA: TGTGCCAGCAGCGTAGGAGCAGGGACCTACGAGCAGTACTTC; CDR3 protein: CASSVGAGTYEQYF; J gene: TRBJ2-7; clone size: once; D gene: NA; V gene: TRBV9
CDR3 DNA: TGTGCCAGCAGATCCGCGGCCGAGAGAAATGAGCAGTTCTTC; CDR3 protein: CASRSAAERNEQFF; J gene: TRBJ2-1; clone size: NA; D gene: NA; V gene: TRBV11-3
CDR3 DNA: TGTGCCTGGAGTGTCACGGGAAGAGGGGGCACAGATACGCAGTATTTT; CDR3 protein: CAWSVTGRGGTDTQYF; J gene: TRBJ2-3; clone size: NA; D gene: NA; V gene: TRBV30
CDR3 DNA: TGTGCCAGCTCACCGGGGGGGAGGGAAAGTGAAGCTTTCTTT; CDR3 protein: CASSPGGRESEAFF; J gene: TRBJ1-1; clone size: NA; D gene: NA; V gene: TRBV18
CDR3 DNA: TGTGCCAGCAGCGTACCATTGGGCGGCGTCGATACGCAGTATTTT; CDR3 protein: CASSVPLGGVDTQYF; J gene: TRBJ2-3; clone size: NA; D gene: NA; V gene: TRBV9
CDR3 DNA: TGCGCCAGCTCCCAGGGCCTATTCACAGATACGCAGTATTTT; CDR3 protein: CASSQGLFTDTQYF; J gene: TRBJ2-3; clone size: once; D gene: NA; V gene: TRBV5-1
CDR3 DNA: TGTGCCAGCAGTTACGGGACAGGGTTTGGCTACACCTTC; CDR3 protein: CASSYGTGFGYTF; J gene: TRBJ1-2; clone size: NA; D gene: TRBD1; V gene: TRBV6-5
CDR3 DNA: TGTGCCAGCAGCTTCGGACTCCTCTCAAACTATGGCTACACCTTC; CDR3 protein: CASSFGLLSNYGYTF; J gene: TRBJ1-2; clone size: NA; D gene: NA; V gene: TRBV5-4
CDR3 DNA: TGTGCCATCACCGGGGAGGGCACTGAAGCTTTCTTT; CDR3 protein: CAITGEGTEAFF; J gene: TRBJ1-1; clone size: few; D gene: NA; V gene: TRBV10-3
CDR3 DNA: TGTGCCAGCACGTCCCCGGACAGTGGGTCGAAGCCCCAGCATTTT; CDR3 protein: CASTSPDSGSKPQHF; J gene: TRBJ1-5; clone size: NA; D gene: NA; V gene: TRBV28
CDR3 DNA: TGTGCCAGCAGTTATATAGCCACCTATGGCTACACCTTC; CDR3 protein: CASSYIATYGYTF; J gene: TRBJ1-2; clone size: NA; D gene: NA; V gene: TRBV6-6
CDR3 DNA: TGTGCCAGCAGCTTATTAGGGACAGGGGGCGGAGAGACCCAGTACTTC; CDR3 protein: CASSLLGTGGGETQYF; J gene: TRBJ2-5; clone size: NA; D gene: TRBD1; V gene: TRBV7-9
CDR3 DNA: TGTGCCAGCAGTGAGGACAGGGACACTGAAGCTTTCTTT; CDR3 protein: CASSEDRDTEAFF; J gene: TRBJ1-1; clone size: NA; D gene: TRBD1; V gene: TRBV6-1
CDR3 DNA: TGTGCCAGCAGCGGAAGGGACAGGGTAGGGGCAGATACGCAGTATTTT; CDR3 protein: CASSGRDRVGADTQYF; J gene: TRBJ2-3; clone size: NA; D gene: TRBD1; V gene: TRBV13
CDR3 DNA: TGTGCCAGTAGTTTTACAGGGGGGTACAATGAGCAGTTCTTC; CDR3 protein: CASSFTGGYNEQFF; J gene: TRBJ2-1; clone size: NA; D gene: TRBD1; V gene: TRBV19
CDR3 DNA: TGCAGCGCCCTACAGGGTAGGGTCGGGGAGCTGTTTTTT; CDR3 protein: CSALQGRVGELFF; J gene: TRBJ2-2; clone size: few; D gene: NA; V gene: TRBV29-1
CDR3 DNA: TGCGCCAGCAGCTCCCGGGACACAAATGAAAAACTGTTTTTT; CDR3 protein: CASSSRDTNEKLFF; J gene: TRBJ1-4; clone size: NA; D gene: NA; V gene: TRBV4-1
CDR3 DNA: TGTGCCAGCAGTTTCCCGGACAACAACTATGGCTACACCTTC; CDR3 protein: CASSFPDNNYGYTF; J gene: TRBJ1-2; clone size: NA; D gene: NA; V gene: TRBV28
CDR3 DNA: TGCGCCAGCAGCCAACCCGGGAGGTCCGATTACAATGAGCAGTTCTTC; CDR3 protein: CASSQPGRSDYNEQFF; J gene: TRBJ2-1; clone size: NA; D gene: TRBD2; V gene: TRBV4-1
CDR3 DNA: TGCGCCAGCAGCTTTAGGGACACCGGGGAGCTGTTTTTT; CDR3 protein: CASSFRDTGELFF; J gene: TRBJ2-2; clone size: NA; D gene: NA; V gene: TRBV4-1
CDR3 DNA: TGTGCCAGCAGTTGGACAGGGGTAACCGGGGAGCTGTTTTTT; CDR3 protein: CASSWTGVTGELFF; J gene: TRBJ2-2; clone size: NA; D gene: TRBD1; V gene: TRBV6-1
CDR3 DNA: TGTGCCAGCAGGGTGGACGGACTGGCTGGAAACACCATATATTTT; CDR3 protein: CASRVDGLAGNTIYF; J gene: TRBJ1-3; clone size: NA; D gene: NA; V gene: TRBV6-1
CDR3 DNA: TGTGCCAGCAGCTTGACGGGGGGTGTAGATACGCAGTATTTT; CDR3 protein: CASSLTGGVDTQYF; J gene: TRBJ2-3; clone size: NA; D gene: TRBD2; V gene: TRBV7-2
CDR3 DNA: TGTGCCAGCAGCTTGGGTGCTAGCGGGATCGTGAGCACAGATACGCAGTATTTT; CDR3 protein: CASSLGASGIVSTDTQYF; J gene: TRBJ2-3; clone size: NA; D gene: TRBD2; V gene: TRBV7-8
CDR3 DNA: TGCGCCAGCAGCATTGATGGGTCCACAGATACGCAGTATTTT; CDR3 protein: CASSIDGSTDTQYF; J gene: TRBJ2-3; clone size: NA; D gene: NA; V gene: TRBV5-1
CDR3 DNA: TGTGCCAGCAGTGAAGGGACTAGTGGCTTGGATACGCAGTATTTT; CDR3 protein: CASSEGTSGLDTQYF; J gene: TRBJ2-3; clone size: NA; D gene: TRBD2; V gene: TRBV2
CDR3 DNA: TGTGCCTGGACTCCCGCGGGAGGGCCGTACGAGCAGTACTTC; CDR3 protein: CAWTPAGGPYEQYF; J gene: TRBJ2-7; clone size: NA; D gene: TRBD2; V gene: TRBV30
CDR3 DNA: TGTGCCAGCAGTAACAGGGTTACAGATACGCAGTATTTT; CDR3 protein: CASSNRVTDTQYF; J gene: TRBJ2-3; clone size: NA; D gene: NA; V gene: TRBV6-4
CDR3 DNA: TGCAGCGTTGTCCCTAATCGGGCCTACAATGAGCAGTTCTTC; CDR3 protein: CSVVPNRAYNEQFF; J gene: TRBJ2-1; clone size: NA; D gene: NA; V gene: TRBV29-1
CDR3 DNA: TGTGCCAGCAGTTTTAATGGGAGAGGGAATGAAAAACTGTTTTTT; CDR3 protein: CASSFNGRGNEKLFF; J gene: TRBJ1-4; clone size: NA; D gene: NA; V gene: TRBV28
CDR3 DNA: TGTGCCAGCAGCCCCGGGGGGGCTCGGGAGACCCAGTACTTC; CDR3 protein: CASSPGGARETQYF; J gene: TRBJ2-5; clone size: NA; D gene: TRBD2; V gene: TRBV7-2
CDR3 DNA: TGTGCCAGCAGCCGTAGTGGGACTAGCGGGTCCGAGACCCAGTACTTC; CDR3 protein: CASSRSGTSGSETQYF; J gene: TRBJ2-5; clone size: few; D gene: TRBD2; V gene: TRBV11-2
CDR3 DNA: TGCAGTTGCGTAGCTATAGATACGCAGTATTTT; CDR3 protein: CSCVAIDTQYF; J gene: TRBJ2-3; clone size: NA; D gene: NA; V gene: TRBV20-1
CDR3 DNA: TGCGCCAGCAGCTTAACAGGGGATCGCAATCAGCCCCAGCATTTT; CDR3 protein: CASSLTGDRNQPQHF; J gene: TRBJ1-5; clone size: NA; D gene: TRBD1; V gene: TRBV5-1
CDR3 DNA: TGCGCCAGCAGCCAGACTAAATCAGGAGATACGCAGTATTTT; CDR3 protein: CASSQTKSGDTQYF; J gene: TRBJ2-3; clone size: NA; D gene: NA; V gene: TRBV4-3
CDR3 DNA: TGCGCCAGCAGCTTAGGTAGAGGGACAGGGGTGTCCTACGAGCAGTACTTC; CDR3 protein: CASSLGRGTGVSYEQYF; J gene: TRBJ2-7; clone size: NA; D gene: TRBD1; V gene: TRBV5-1
CDR3 DNA: TGTGCCAGCAGCCGCTCCTACGAGCAGTACTTC; CDR3 protein: CASSRSYEQYF; J gene: TRBJ2-7; clone size: NA; D gene: NA; V gene: TRBV5-6
CDR3 DNA: TGTGCCAGTAGTATAGTGCAGGGAGGCTCAGATACGCAGTATTTT; CDR3 protein: CASSIVQGGSDTQYF; J gene: TRBJ2-3; clone size: NA; D gene: NA; V gene: TRBV19
CDR3 DNA: TGTGCCAGCAATCGCAGGATATTTAACTATGGCTACACCTTC; CDR3 protein: CASNRRIFNYGYTF; J gene: TRBJ1-2; clone size: NA; D gene: NA; V gene: TRBV28
CDR3 DNA: TGTGCCAGCAGCGGGACTTCGGGGGGAGATACGCAGTATTTT; CDR3 protein: CASSGTSGGDTQYF; J gene: TRBJ2-3; clone size: NA; D gene: TRBD2; V gene: TRBV7-8
CDR3 DNA: TGCGCCAGCAGCTTGGCGGCTAGCGGGGTAACAGATACGCAGTATTTT; CDR3 protein: CASSLAASGVTDTQYF; J gene: TRBJ2-3; clone size: NA; D gene: TRBD2; V gene: TRBV5-1
CDR3 DNA: TGTGCCAGCAGCTTGAGTGCAGGGTCGAGGAATGAGCAGTTCTTC; CDR3 protein: CASSLSAGSRNEQFF; J gene: TRBJ2-1; clone size: NA; D gene: NA; V gene: TRBV5-6
CDR3 DNA: TGCGCCAGCAAGCAACAGGCCAATCAGCCCCAGCATTTT; CDR3 protein: CASKQQANQPQHF; J gene: TRBJ1-5; clone size: once; D gene: NA; V gene: TRBV10-2
CDR3 DNA: TGTGCCAGCAGCCAGTCGGGCTATGGCTACACCTTC; CDR3 protein: CASSQSGYGYTF; J gene: TRBJ1-2; clone size: NA; D gene: NA; V gene: TRBV14
CDR3 DNA: TGTGCCAGCAGCTTAGAGGTACGGCAGCCCCAGCATTTT; CDR3 protein: CASSLEVRQPQHF; J gene: TRBJ1-5; clone size: NA; D gene: NA; V gene: TRBV7-8
CDR3 DNA: TGTGCCAGCAGAGGGGAGACTACGCACACAGATACGCAGTATTTT; CDR3 protein: CASRGETTHTDTQYF; J gene: TRBJ2-3; clone size: NA; D gene: NA; V gene: TRBV2